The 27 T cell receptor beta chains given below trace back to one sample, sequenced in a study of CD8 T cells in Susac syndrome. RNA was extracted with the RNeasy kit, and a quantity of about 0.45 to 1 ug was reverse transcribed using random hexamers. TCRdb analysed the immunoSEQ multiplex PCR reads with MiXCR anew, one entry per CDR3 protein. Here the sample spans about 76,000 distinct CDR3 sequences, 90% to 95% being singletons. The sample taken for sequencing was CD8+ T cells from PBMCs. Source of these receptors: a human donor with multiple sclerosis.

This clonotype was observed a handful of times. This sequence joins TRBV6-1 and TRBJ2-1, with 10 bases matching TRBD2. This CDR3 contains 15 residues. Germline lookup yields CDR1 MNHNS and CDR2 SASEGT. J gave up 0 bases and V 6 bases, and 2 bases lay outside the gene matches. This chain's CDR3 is CASSLAGVSYNEQFF. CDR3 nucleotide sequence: TGTGCCAGCAGCCTAGCGGGAGTCTCCTACAATGAGCAGTTCTTC.

CDR3 DNA: TGTGCCAGCAGCTTAGGGACAGCTCATTACACTGAAGCTTTCTTT. Translation gives CASSLGTAHYTEAFF. The V call is TRBV7-8, the J call TRBJ1-1, with D possibly being TRBD1 (6 bases). The CDR3 spans 15 residues. Germline-derived CDR1 and CDR2 are SGHVS and FQNEAQ. V was clipped by 1 base and J by 3 bases, with 12 bases between them.

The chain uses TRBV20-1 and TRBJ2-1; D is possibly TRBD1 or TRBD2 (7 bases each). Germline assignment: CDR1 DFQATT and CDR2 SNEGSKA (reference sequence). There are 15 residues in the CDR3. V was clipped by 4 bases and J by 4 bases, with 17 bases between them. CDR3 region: CSAKGAGVGYNEQFF. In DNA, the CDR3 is TGCAGTGCTAAGGGGGCGGGAGTAGGGTACAATGAGCAGTTCTTC.

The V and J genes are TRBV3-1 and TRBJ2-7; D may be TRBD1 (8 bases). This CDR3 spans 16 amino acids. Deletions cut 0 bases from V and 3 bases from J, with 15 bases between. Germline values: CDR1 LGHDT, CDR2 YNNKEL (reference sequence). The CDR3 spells CASSQDHRGGVYEQYF. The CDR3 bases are TGTGCCAGCAGCCAAGATCACAGGGGGGGGGTCTACGAGCAGTACTTC.

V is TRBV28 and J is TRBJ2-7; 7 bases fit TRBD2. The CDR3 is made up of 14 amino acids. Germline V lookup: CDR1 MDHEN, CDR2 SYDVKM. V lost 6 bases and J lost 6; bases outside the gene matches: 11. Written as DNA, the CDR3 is TGTGCCAGCAGCAAGCGGGAAAGGCAGACCGAGCAGTACTTC. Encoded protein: CASSKRERQTEQYF.

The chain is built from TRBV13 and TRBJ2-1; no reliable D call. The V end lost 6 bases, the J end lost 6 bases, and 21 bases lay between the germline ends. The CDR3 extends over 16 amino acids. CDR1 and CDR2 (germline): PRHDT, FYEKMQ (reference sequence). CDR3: CASSRLIAVPGNEQFF. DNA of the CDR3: TGTGCCAGCAGTCGCCTCATTGCGGTTCCTGGCAATGAGCAGTTCTTC.

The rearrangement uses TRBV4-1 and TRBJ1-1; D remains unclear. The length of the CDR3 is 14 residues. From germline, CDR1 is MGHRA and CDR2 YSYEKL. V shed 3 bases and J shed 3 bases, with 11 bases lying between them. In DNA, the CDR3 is TGCGCCAGCAGCCATGGCTTTTGGGACACTGAAGCTTTCTTT. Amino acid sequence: CASSHGFWDTEAFF.

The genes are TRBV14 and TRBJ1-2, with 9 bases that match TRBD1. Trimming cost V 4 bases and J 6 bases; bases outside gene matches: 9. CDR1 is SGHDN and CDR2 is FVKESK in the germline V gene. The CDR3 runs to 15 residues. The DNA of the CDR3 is TGTGCCAGCAGCCCGCATTTCGGGACAGGGCATGGCTACACCTTC. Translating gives CASSPHFGTGHGYTF.

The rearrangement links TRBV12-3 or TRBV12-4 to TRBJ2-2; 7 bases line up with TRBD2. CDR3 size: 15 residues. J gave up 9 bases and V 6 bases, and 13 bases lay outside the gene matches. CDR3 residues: CASSLVVHGGRELFF. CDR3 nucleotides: TGTGCCAGCAGCCTCGTTGTACACGGGGGGAGGGAGCTGTTTTTT.

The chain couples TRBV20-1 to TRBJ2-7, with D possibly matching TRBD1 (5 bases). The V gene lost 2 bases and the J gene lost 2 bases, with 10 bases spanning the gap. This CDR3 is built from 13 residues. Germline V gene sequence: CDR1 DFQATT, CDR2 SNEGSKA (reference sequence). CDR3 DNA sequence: TGCAGTGCTAGATCCCTGGGGCCCTACGAGCAGTACTTC. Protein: CSARSLGPYEQYF.

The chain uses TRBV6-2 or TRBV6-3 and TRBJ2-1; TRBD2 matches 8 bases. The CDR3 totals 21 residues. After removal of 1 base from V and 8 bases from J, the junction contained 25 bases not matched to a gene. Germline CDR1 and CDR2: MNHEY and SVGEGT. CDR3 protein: CASSYFLGRTQEGGGSDEQFF. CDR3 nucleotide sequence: TGTGCCAGCAGTTACTTCCTGGGCCGGACACAGGAGGGCGGGGGGTCCGATGAGCAGTTCTTC.

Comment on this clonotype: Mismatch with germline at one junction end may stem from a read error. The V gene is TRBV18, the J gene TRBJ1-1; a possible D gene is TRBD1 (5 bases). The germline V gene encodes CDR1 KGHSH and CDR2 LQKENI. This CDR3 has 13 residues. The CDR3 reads CANSPGPGTEAFF. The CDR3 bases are TGTGCCAACTCACCAGGTCCAGGGACTGAAGCTTTCTTT.

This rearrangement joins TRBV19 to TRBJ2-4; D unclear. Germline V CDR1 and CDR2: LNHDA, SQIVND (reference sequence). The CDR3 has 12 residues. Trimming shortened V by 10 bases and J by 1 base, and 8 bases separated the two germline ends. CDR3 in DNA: TGTGCCACACATGGGGCCAAAAACATTCAGTACTTC. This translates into CATHGAKNIQYF.

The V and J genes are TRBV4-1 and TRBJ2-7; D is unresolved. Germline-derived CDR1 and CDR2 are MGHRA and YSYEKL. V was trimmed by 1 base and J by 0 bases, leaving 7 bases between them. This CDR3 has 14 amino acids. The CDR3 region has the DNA TGCGCCAGCAGCCAAGGCAGGCTCTCCTACGAGCAGTACTTC. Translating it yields CASSQGRLSYEQYF.

This CDR3 is CASSMMSQPQHF. As DNA, the CDR3 is TGTGCCAGTAGTATGATGAGTCAGCCCCAGCATTTT. The chain joins TRBV19 to TRBJ1-5; D not resolved. CDR3 length: 12 residues. The germline CDR1 and CDR2 sequences are LNHDA and SQIVND (reference sequence). V was pared by 3 bases and J by 6 bases, with 6 bases between.

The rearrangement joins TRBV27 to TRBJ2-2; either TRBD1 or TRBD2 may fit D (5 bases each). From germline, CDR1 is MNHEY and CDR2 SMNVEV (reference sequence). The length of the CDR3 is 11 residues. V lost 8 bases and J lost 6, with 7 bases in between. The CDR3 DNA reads TGTGCCAGCGGGGACCCCGGGGAGCTGTTTTTT. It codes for CASGDPGELFF.

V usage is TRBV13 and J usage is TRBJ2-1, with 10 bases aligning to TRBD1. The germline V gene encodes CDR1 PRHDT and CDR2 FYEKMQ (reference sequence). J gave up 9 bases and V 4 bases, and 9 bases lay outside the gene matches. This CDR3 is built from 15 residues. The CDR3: CASSSGQGGVGEQFF. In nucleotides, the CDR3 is TGTGCCAGCAGCTCCGGACAGGGGGGAGTTGGTGAGCAGTTCTTC.

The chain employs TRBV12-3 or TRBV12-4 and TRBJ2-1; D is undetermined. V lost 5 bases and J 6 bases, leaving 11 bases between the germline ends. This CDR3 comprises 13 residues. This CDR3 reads CASSPGRFNEQFF. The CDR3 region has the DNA TGTGCCAGCAGTCCCGGACGGTTCAATGAGCAGTTCTTC.

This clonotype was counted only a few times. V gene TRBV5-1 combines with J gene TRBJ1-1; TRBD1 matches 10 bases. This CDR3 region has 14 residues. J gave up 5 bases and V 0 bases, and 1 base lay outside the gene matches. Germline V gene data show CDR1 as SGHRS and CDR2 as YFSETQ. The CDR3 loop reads CASSLGTGGTEAFF. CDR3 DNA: TGCGCCAGCAGCTTGGGGACAGGGGGTACTGAAGCTTTCTTT.

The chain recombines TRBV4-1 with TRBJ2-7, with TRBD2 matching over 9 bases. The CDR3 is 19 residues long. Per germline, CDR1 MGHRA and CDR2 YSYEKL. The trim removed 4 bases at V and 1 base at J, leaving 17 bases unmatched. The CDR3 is CASSPLAGWGQQTSYEQYF. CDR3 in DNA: TGCGCCAGCAGCCCCCTAGCGGGATGGGGCCAGCAAACGTCCTACGAGCAGTACTTC.

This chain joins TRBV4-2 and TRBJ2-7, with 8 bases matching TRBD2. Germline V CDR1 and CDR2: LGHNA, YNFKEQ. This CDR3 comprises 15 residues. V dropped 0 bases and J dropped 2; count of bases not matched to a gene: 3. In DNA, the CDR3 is TGTGCCAGCAGCCAAGAAACTAGCGGAGCCTACGAGCAGTACTTC. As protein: CASSQETSGAYEQYF.

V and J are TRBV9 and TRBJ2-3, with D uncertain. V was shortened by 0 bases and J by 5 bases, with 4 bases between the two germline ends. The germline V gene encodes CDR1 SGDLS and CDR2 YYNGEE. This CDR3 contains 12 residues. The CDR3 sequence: CASSVDVDTQYF. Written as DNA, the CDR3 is TGTGCCAGCAGCGTAGATGTAGATACGCAGTATTTT. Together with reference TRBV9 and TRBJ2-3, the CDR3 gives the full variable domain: DSGVTQTPKHLITATGQRVTLRCSPRSGDLSVYWYQQSLDQGLQFLIQYYNGEERAKGNILERFSAQQFPDLHSELNLSSLELGDSALYFCASSVDVDTQYFGPGTRLTVL.

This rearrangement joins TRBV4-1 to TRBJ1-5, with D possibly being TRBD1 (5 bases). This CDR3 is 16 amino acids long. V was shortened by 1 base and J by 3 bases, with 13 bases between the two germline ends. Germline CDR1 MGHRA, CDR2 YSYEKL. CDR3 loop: CASSQVYRSYNQPQHF. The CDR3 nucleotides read TGCGCCAGCAGCCAAGTTTACAGGTCCTACAATCAGCCCCAGCATTTT.

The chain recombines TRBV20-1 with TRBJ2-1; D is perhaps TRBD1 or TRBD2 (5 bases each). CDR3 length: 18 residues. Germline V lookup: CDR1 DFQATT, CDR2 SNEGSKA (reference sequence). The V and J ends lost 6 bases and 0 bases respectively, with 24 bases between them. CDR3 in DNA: TGCAGTGCCCCCACGGGACCGAAGCCGTCCTCCTCCTACAATGAGCAGTTCTTC. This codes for CSAPTGPKPSSSYNEQFF.

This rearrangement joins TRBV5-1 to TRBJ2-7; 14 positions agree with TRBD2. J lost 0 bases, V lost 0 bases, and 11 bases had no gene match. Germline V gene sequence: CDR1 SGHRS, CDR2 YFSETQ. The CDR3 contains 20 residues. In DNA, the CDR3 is TGCGCCAGCAGCTTGGTCCCGGGACTAGCGGGAGTAGTTGGCTCCTACGAGCAGTACTTC. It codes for CASSLVPGLAGVVGSYEQYF.

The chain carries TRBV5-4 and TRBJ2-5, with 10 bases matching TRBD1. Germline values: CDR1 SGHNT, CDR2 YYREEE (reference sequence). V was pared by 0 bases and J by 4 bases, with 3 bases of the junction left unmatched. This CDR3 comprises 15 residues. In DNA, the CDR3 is TGTGCCAGCAGCTTGGGGGGGGACAGGGGAGAGACCCAGTACTTC. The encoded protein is CASSLGGDRGETQYF.

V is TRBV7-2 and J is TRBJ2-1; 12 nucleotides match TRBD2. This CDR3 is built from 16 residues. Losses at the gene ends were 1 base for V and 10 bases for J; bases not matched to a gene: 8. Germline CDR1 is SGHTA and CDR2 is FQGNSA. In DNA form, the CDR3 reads TGTGCCAGCAGCTTAGGTCTAGCGGGAGGGCCCCGGGAGCAGTTCTTC. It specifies CASSLGLAGGPREQFF.